Following are 17 T cell receptor beta chains from one sample sequenced in a study of cytomegalovirus exposure and HLA in healthy donors. With 60 Vbeta and 13 Jbeta primers, the PCR was carried out. Some clones are missing from TCRdb's copy, which holds only in-frame ones; the method was immunoSEQ multiplex PCR. This sample's table reports 70,000 to 75,000 clones. The sample was PBMCs. These receptors originate from a female donor in good health and CMV-seropositive.

V usage is TRBV5-1 and J usage is TRBJ2-1; TRBD2 aligns across 13 bases. CDR1 SGHRS and CDR2 YFSETQ come from the germline V gene. V shed 4 bases and J 2 bases; nucleotides not matched to a gene: 6. The CDR3 covers 17 residues. The CDR3 sequence: CASSPTSGGAAYNEQFF. CDR3 in DNA: TGCGCCAGCAGCCCCACTAGCGGGGGGGCCGCCTACAATGAGCAGTTCTTC.

This chain uses TRBV19 with TRBJ1-2, with D tentatively TRBD1 (6 bases). CDR1 is LNHDA, CDR2 SQIVND, per germline (reference sequence). Trimming stripped 4 bases from V and 0 bases from J, with 15 bases between. The CDR3 totals 16 residues. CDR3 nucleotide sequence: TGTGCCAGTAGTACGCAGGGGTTTAGGGCTAACTATGGCTACACCTTC. Translation: CASSTQGFRANYGYTF. The entire variable domain, with the rest obtained from reference TRBV19 and TRBJ1-2, is as follows: DGGITQSPKYLFRKEGQNVTLSCEQNLNHDAMYWYRQDPGQGLRLIYYSQIVNDFQKGDIAEGYSVSREKKESFPLTVTSAQKNPTAFYLCASSTQGFRANYGYTFGSGTRLTVV.

This chain joins TRBV19 and TRBJ1-3; 8 bases agree with TRBD1. CDR1 and CDR2 from the germline V gene are LNHDA and SQIVND (reference sequence). V shed 3 bases and J 4 bases; nucleotides not matched to a gene: 5. The CDR3 spans 15 residues. CDR3 amino acids: CASSMGRGQGNTIYF. CDR3 nucleotide sequence: TGTGCCAGTAGTATGGGCAGGGGGCAAGGAAACACCATATATTTT.

Details on this clone: At one boundary the junction diverges from the germline segment, which might be a read error. The V gene is TRBV19, the J gene TRBJ2-3; 7 bases map to TRBD2. The CDR3 covers 15 residues. Germline-derived CDR1 and CDR2 are LNHDA and SQIVND (reference sequence). The CDR3 sequence: CCSRASGKFTDTQYF. The CDR3 DNA sequence: TGCTGCTCCAGGGCTAGCGGAAAATTCACAGATACGCAGTATTTT.

The chain links TRBV29-1 to TRBJ2-5; D is perhaps TRBD2 (5 bases). The V and J ends lost 2 bases and 1 base respectively, with 11 bases between them. The CDR3 loop spans 14 amino acids. CDR1 and CDR2 (germline): SQVTM, ANQGSEA. CDR3 loop: CSVEYLAAQETQYF. The CDR3 nucleotides are TGCAGCGTTGAATATCTAGCCGCCCAAGAGACCCAGTACTTC. Using reference TRBV29-1 and TRBJ2-5 for the parts outside the CDR3, the full variable domain is SAVISQKPSRDICQRGTSLTIQCQVDSQVTMMFWYRQQPGQSLTLIATANQGSEATYESGFVIDKFPISRPNLTFSTLTVSNMSPEDSSIYLCSVEYLAAQETQYFGPGTRLLVL.

The V call is TRBV29-1, the J call TRBJ2-1; 16 positions match TRBD2. From germline, CDR1 is SQVTM and CDR2 ANQGSEA. Trimming cost V 6 bases and J 5 bases; bases outside gene matches: 4. This CDR3 region has 15 residues. CDR3 region: CSVSGTSGRDNEQFF. CDR3 nucleotide sequence: TGCAGCGTCTCCGGGACTAGCGGGAGGGACAATGAGCAGTTCTTC.

The chain recombines TRBV27 with TRBJ2-7; possibly TRBD1 for D (6 bases). The CDR3 has 12 amino acids. Germline V gene sequence: CDR1 MNHEY, CDR2 SMNVEV (reference sequence). Between the trimmed V and J ends, which lost 6 bases and 6 bases, there was a span of 12 bases. CDR3 sequence: CASSDRYGEQYF. The CDR3 nucleotides are TGTGCCAGCAGCGACAGGTACGGCGAGCAGTACTTC.

The V gene is TRBV29-1, the J gene TRBJ2-7; D might be TRBD2 (7 bases). This CDR3 is 12 amino acids long. The V end lost 4 bases, the J end lost 6 bases, and 13 bases lay between the germline ends. Germline values: CDR1 SQVTM, CDR2 ANQGSEA. CDR3 loop: CSVVRGGGEQYF. CDR3 in DNA: TGCAGCGTTGTTAGGGGGGGAGGCGAGCAGTACTTC.

The chain carries TRBV18 and TRBJ1-3; 9 nucleotides align to TRBD1. Germline loops: CDR1 KGHSH, CDR2 LQKENI. The CDR3 loop spans 15 amino acids. J gave up 7 bases and V 4 bases, and 8 bases lay outside the gene matches. In nucleotides, the CDR3 is TGTGCCAGCTCACGGGCACAGGGGGCGGCGAACACCATATATTTT. Its translation: CASSRAQGAANTIYF.

The chain links TRBV18 to TRBJ2-3; 12 bases agree with TRBD2. The CDR3 sequence is 15 residues long. In germline, CDR1 is KGHSH, CDR2 LQKENI. V was pared by 3 bases and J by 4 bases, with 2 bases of the junction left unmatched. CDR3 protein: CASSPPSGRADTQYF. The CDR3 DNA sequence: TGTGCCAGCTCACCCCCTAGCGGGAGGGCAGATACGCAGTATTTT.

The gene calls are TRBV9 and TRBJ2-3, with D tentatively TRBD2 (5 bases). The germline V gene encodes CDR1 SGDLS and CDR2 YYNGEE. Trimming stripped 0 bases from V and 3 bases from J, with 8 bases between. The CDR3 totals 14 residues. CDR3: CASSVGEWTDTQYF. The CDR3 bases are TGTGCCAGCAGCGTAGGGGAGTGGACAGATACGCAGTATTTT. Supplemented by reference TRBV9 and TRBJ2-3, the full variable domain reads DSGVTQTPKHLITATGQRVTLRCSPRSGDLSVYWYQQSLDQGLQFLIQYYNGEERAKGNILERFSAQQFPDLHSELNLSSLELGDSALYFCASSVGEWTDTQYFGPGTRLTVL.

As concerns this clone: At one of its ends the junction is not consistent with the germline gene, which may arise from a read error. The V gene is TRBV10-3, the J gene TRBJ2-1; TRBD1 aligns across 8 bases. The length of the CDR3 is 16 residues. Germline CDR1 and CDR2: ENHRY and SYGVKD. The DNA of the CDR3 is TGTGCCATCAGTTCCCAGGGGGCCAGCTCCGACAATGAGCAGTTCTTC. It translates to CAISSQGASSDNEQFF.

The chain couples TRBV27 to TRBJ1-2, with 8 bases identical to TRBD1. The germline CDR1 and CDR2 sequences are MNHEY and SMNVEV (reference sequence). The CDR3 is 14 amino acids. With V trimmed by 3 bases and J by 7 bases, 7 bases remained unmatched. CDR3 loop: CASSFGTGGTGYTF. The CDR3, as DNA: TGTGCCAGCAGTTTTGGGACAGGAGGAACTGGCTACACCTTC.

The chain uses TRBV28 and TRBJ1-5, with 9 bases matching TRBD1. Germline CDR1 and CDR2: MDHEN and SYDVKM. J lost 6 bases, V lost 0 bases, and 6 bases had no gene match. This CDR3 comprises 16 residues. In DNA, the CDR3 is TGTGCCAGCAGTTTATGGGGACAGGGAACGAGTCAGCCCCAGCATTTT. Translation gives CASSLWGQGTSQPQHF.

The V and J genes are TRBV12-1 and TRBJ2-2; the table's D call, TRBD2, was not checked against the DNA. TRBV12-1 is a known pseudogene. The CDR3 spans 18 residues. This CDR3 is CASSPTGLAGLGTGELFF. The CDR3 DNA is TGTGCCAGCAGCCCCACTGGACTAGCGGGTTTGGGCACCGGGGAGCTGTTTTTT.

This sequence joins TRBV19 and TRBJ2-1; TRBD2 agrees at 12 bases. The CDR3 extends over 18 amino acids. Germline values: CDR1 LNHDA, CDR2 SQIVND (reference sequence). Trimming cost V 4 bases and J 1 base; bases outside gene matches: 8. This CDR3 reads CASSTALAGGRSYNEQFF. The CDR3 DNA sequence: TGTGCCAGTAGTACTGCCCTAGCGGGGGGGCGTTCCTACAATGAGCAGTTCTTC.

CDR3 residues: CSVALQGRYEQYF. CDR3 DNA sequence: TGCAGCGTTGCCTTACAGGGAAGGTACGAGCAGTACTTC. This chain uses TRBV29-1 with TRBJ2-7, with D possibly TRBD1 on 6 matching bases. The germline gives CDR1 SQVTM, CDR2 ANQGSEA. CDR3 size: 13 residues. Deletions cut 4 bases from V and 4 bases from J, with 14 bases between.